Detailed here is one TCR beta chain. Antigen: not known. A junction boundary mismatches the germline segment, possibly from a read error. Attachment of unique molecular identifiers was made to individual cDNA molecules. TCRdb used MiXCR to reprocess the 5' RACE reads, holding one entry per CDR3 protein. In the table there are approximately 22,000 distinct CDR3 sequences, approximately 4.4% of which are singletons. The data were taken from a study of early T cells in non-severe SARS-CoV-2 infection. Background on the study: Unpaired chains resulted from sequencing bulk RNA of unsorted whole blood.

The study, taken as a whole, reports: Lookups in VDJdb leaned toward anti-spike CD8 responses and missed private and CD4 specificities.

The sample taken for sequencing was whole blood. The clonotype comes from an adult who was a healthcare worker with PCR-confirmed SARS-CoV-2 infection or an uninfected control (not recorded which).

CDR3 nucleotides: TGTGTCAGTAGGGACGGGACACACCTTGAAAAACTGTTTTTT. Its protein is CVSRDGTHLEKLFF. The chain joins TRBV19 to TRBJ1-4, with a possible D match to TRBD1 (6 bases). This CDR3 has 14 amino acids. Germline V lookup: CDR1 LNHDA, CDR2 SQIVND (reference sequence). Combining the CDR3 with reference TRBV19 and TRBJ1-4 gives the whole variable domain DGGITQSPKYLFRKEGQNVTLSCEQNLNHDAMYWYRQDPGQGLRLIYYSQIVNDFQKGDIAEGYSVSREKKESFPLTVTSAQKNPTAFYLCVSRDGTHLEKLFFGSGTQLSVL.